The rows below give T cell receptor beta chains drawn from one sample of a study of T cells after yellow fever vaccination. Using its own MiXCR run on the 5' RACE reads, TCRdb lists one record per CDR3 protein. The table has around 230,000 distinct CDR3 sequences, approximately 6.3% seen once. Sample: CD4+ T cells sorted from PBMCs, taken on the day of the yellow fever booster vaccination. All receptors derive from a man aged 25-45 years who received the YFV17D yellow fever vaccine. CDR3s include the opening cysteine and the closing phenylalanine or tryptophan. D genes are given only for firm matches. Rows may omit the clone size; those that give it use once, few, many or a size class.

D gene,J gene,V gene,clone size,CDR3 DNA,CDR3 protein
TRBD1,TRBJ2-1,TRBV9,few,TGTGCCAGCAGCGTAGCCCCCCATCAGGGGGCGGGTAATGAGCAGTTCTTC,CASSVAPHQGAGNEQFF
.,TRBJ1-6,TRBV3-1,few,TGTGCCAGCAGCCCGGTCGAGAATTCACCCCTCCACTTT,CASSPVENSPLHF
.,TRBJ2-7,TRBV5-1,few,TGCGCCAGCAGCTTGGATCCTGGGGTCGGGGGCGAGCAGTACTTC,CASSLDPGVGGEQYF
TRBD1,TRBJ1-5,TRBV5-5,few,TGTGCCAGCAGCGCGCGACAGGGTTGGAACCAGCCCCAGCATTTT,CASSARQGWNQPQHF
.,TRBJ2-7,TRBV3-1,many,TGTGCCAGCAGCCAATTCCACGAGCAGTACTTC,CASSQFHEQYF
.,TRBJ2-1,TRBV19,.,TGTGCCAGTACCGTCAACCTGGCCTCCTACAATGAGCAGTTCTTC,CASTVNLASYNEQFF
.,TRBJ2-1,TRBV20-1,few,TGCAGTGCTTGCCGGGACCCCCTCTACAATGAGCAGTTCTTC,CSACRDPLYNEQFF
.,TRBJ2-5,TRBV10-2,.,TGCGCCAGCAGAGGGGGAACCGACCAGCCCGTGGAGGGCCAGTACTTC,CASRGGTDQPVEGQYF
.,TRBJ2-5,TRBV5-1,few,TGCGCCAGCAGCCAGCCCGAAGAGACCCAGTACTTC,CASSQPEETQYF
.,TRBJ1-3,TRBV12-3/TRBV12-4,few,TGTGCCAGCAGTTTAGGGGAACTTGGAAACACCATATATTTT,CASSLGELGNTIYF
TRBD1,TRBJ2-7,TRBV30,many,TGTGCCTGGAGTAGGGGGACAGTCTACGAGCAGTACTTC,CAWSRGTVYEQYF
.,TRBJ1-1,TRBV5-1,many,TGCGCCAGCAGCTTGTCGGGGGCCGGCACTGAAGCTTTCTTT,CASSLSGAGTEAFF
.,TRBJ2-7,TRBV6-2/TRBV6-3,many,TGTGCCAGCAGTTATCATTGGGTCTACGAGCAGTACTTC,CASSYHWVYEQYF
.,TRBJ2-7,TRBV27,many,TGTGCCAGCAGTTTACGTCAGGGTCCCAACGAGCAGTACTTC,CASSLRQGPNEQYF
TRBD1,TRBJ2-1,TRBV11-2,few,TGTGCCAGCAGCTTAGGGGGGACAGGGACCGATGAGCAGTTCTTC,CASSLGGTGTDEQFF
TRBD2,TRBJ2-5,TRBV10-3,few,TGTGCCATCAGTGACATCGGGAGGAAAAGAGAGACCCAGTACTTC,CAISDIGRKRETQYF
.,TRBJ2-3,TRBV2,many,TGTGCCAGCAGTGAAGCGGGACTCGTTACGCAGTATTTT,CASSEAGLVTQYF
TRBD2,TRBJ2-7,TRBV9,.,TGTGCCAGCAGCGTGACTAGCGGGAGTTTGAGGGGTTTCCCCTACGAGCAGTACTTC,CASSVTSGSLRGFPYEQYF
TRBD2,TRBJ2-1,TRBV7-2,many,TGTGCCAGCAGCTTAGATAGCGGGAGCAATGAGCAGTTCTTC,CASSLDSGSNEQFF
.,TRBJ1-5,TRBV29-1,many,TGCAGCGTTTCCGAAAATAGCAATCAGCCCCAGCATTTT,CSVSENSNQPQHF
TRBD2,TRBJ2-1,TRBV9,many,TGTGCCAGCAGCCTACGGGAGGGCCCCTACAATGAGCAGTTCTTC,CASSLREGPYNEQFF
TRBD1,TRBJ2-5,TRBV7-2,many,TGTGCCAGCAGGTGGTCAGGGGGCGTAGAGACCCAGTACTTC,CASRWSGGVETQYF
TRBD2,TRBJ2-7,TRBV6-5,.,TGTGCCAGCAGTTCCCGGACTAGCGGGAGGGGCTACGAGCAGTACTTC,CASSSRTSGRGYEQYF
.,TRBJ2-1,TRBV28,.,TGTGCCAGCCGTCGGGCGGGCGGCGGGCAGTTCTTC,CASRRAGGGQFF
TRBD2,TRBJ2-2,TRBV6-2/TRBV6-3,few,TGTGCCAGCAGTTACTCTTCGACTAGCGGGAAATACACCGGGGAGCTGTTTTTT,CASSYSSTSGKYTGELFF
.,TRBJ1-5,TRBV28,many,TGTGCCAGCAGTTTATTGGGGAGCAATCAGCCCCAGCATTTT,CASSLLGSNQPQHF
TRBD2,TRBJ2-5,TRBV12-3/TRBV12-4,many,TGTGCCAGCAGTCTCTCACTAGCGGGGGGGCGAGAGACCCAGTACTTC,CASSLSLAGGRETQYF
.,TRBJ2-3,TRBV7-7,many,TGTGCTAGCAGCCTAGGAAACGGAGATACGCAGTATTTT,CASSLGNGDTQYF
.,TRBJ2-3,TRBV5-1,many,TGCGCCAGCAGCTATTCGGATACGCAGTATTTT,CASSYSDTQYF
.,TRBJ1-2,TRBV20-1,few,TGCAGTGCTAGAGATGGGAGGGTAGCTAACTATGGCTACACCTTC,CSARDGRVANYGYTF
.,TRBJ2-5,TRBV6-5,few,TGTGCCAGCAGTTCTTCAGGGCGGCAAGAGACCCAGTACTTC,CASSSSGRQETQYF
TRBD2,TRBJ2-7,TRBV7-9,many,TGTGCCAGCACCCCGACTAGCGGGAGGGTCGAGCAGTACTTC,CASTPTSGRVEQYF
TRBD2,TRBJ2-1,TRBV5-4,few,TGTGCCAGCAGCTTGAGCGGGAGGGCATCCAGCTCCTACAATGAGCAGTTCTTC,CASSLSGRASSSYNEQFF
.,TRBJ2-5,TRBV5-1,few,TGCGCCAGCAGCTTGGAGGCTCTAGAAGAGACCCAGTACTTC,CASSLEALEETQYF
.,TRBJ2-6,TRBV18,many,TGTGCCAGCTCACCGGCAGGGGCCGGGGCCAACGTCCTGACTTTC,CASSPAGAGANVLTF
TRBD2,TRBJ2-3,TRBV9,many,TGTGCCAGCAGCGTAGCATTTGGGCTAGCGGCTAACACAGATACGCAGTATTTT,CASSVAFGLAANTDTQYF
.,TRBJ2-7,TRBV6-1,few,TGTGCCAGCAGTGACCCCCCTCGTCGGCACGAGCAGTACTTC,CASSDPPRRHEQYF
.,TRBJ2-7,TRBV9,.,TGTGCCAGCAGCCTTGGCCAGGGGATCTCCTACGAGCAGTACTTC,CASSLGQGISYEQYF
.,TRBJ2-7,TRBV18,many,TGTGCCAGCTCACCACTAGGGTCCGGAGAATACGAGCAGTACTTC,CASSPLGSGEYEQYF
.,TRBJ2-5,TRBV18,.,TGTGCCAGCTCACGGGGGGACGAGACCCAGTACTTC,CASSRGDETQYF
.,TRBJ2-2,TRBV7-9,many,TGTGCCAGCAGCGAACGGACGGAGATGATCGGGGAGCTGTTTTTT,CASSERTEMIGELFF
.,TRBJ2-5,TRBV14,.,TGTGCCAGCAGCTTTCAAAGCTCCCGCGAGACCCAGTACTTC,CASSFQSSRETQYF
.,TRBJ2-7,TRBV20-1,many,TGCAGTGCTAGCAGACAAGGCTACGAGCAGTACTTC,CSASRQGYEQYF
TRBD2,TRBJ2-1,TRBV10-3,few,TGTGCCATCAGTGAGTATTCCGGGACTAGTGATGAGCAGTTCTTC,CAISEYSGTSDEQFF
.,TRBJ2-1,TRBV5-1,many,TGCGCCAGCAGCTACGGACACCCCCCGGGGTTCTTC,CASSYGHPPGFF
.,TRBJ2-1,TRBV7-3,many,TGTGCCAGCAGCTCCCAAGGCGGGACTGCGAATGAGCAGTTCTTC,CASSSQGGTANEQFF
.,TRBJ2-3,TRBV6-2/TRBV6-3,many,TGTGCCAGCGGCCGGCCCTCGGGGAGCACAGATACGCAGTATTTT,CASGRPSGSTDTQYF
.,TRBJ1-2,TRBV29-1,many,TGCAGCGTTGAAACTACACGTGAGGGCTACACCTTC,CSVETTREGYTF
.,TRBJ2-2,TRBV15,many,TGTGCCACCAGCACCGTCTCCGGGGAGCTGTTTTTT,CATSTVSGELFF
TRBD1,TRBJ2-3,TRBV24-1,few,TGTGCCACCAGTGTGCCGGGACAGGGGCATTCAGATACGCAGTATTTT,CATSVPGQGHSDTQYF
.,TRBJ2-7,TRBV3-1,many,TGTGCCAGCAGCCAACAGGGGTCCTACGAGCAGTACTTC,CASSQQGSYEQYF
.,TRBJ2-7,TRBV7-2,few,TGTGCCAGCAGCCCAACCAGGACCTACGAGCAGTACTTC,CASSPTRTYEQYF
TRBD2,TRBJ2-7,TRBV4-3,few,TGCGCCAGCAGCCAAGCCCTAGCGGGAGCTAACCCATCCGAGCAGTACTTC,CASSQALAGANPSEQYF
TRBD2,TRBJ2-1,TRBV7-3,few,TGTGCCAGCAGCAAGTTGACTAGCGGGAATTACAATGAGCAGTTCTTC,CASSKLTSGNYNEQFF